The subject of this entry is one TCR beta chain. These data come from a study of blood T cell repertoires in COVID-19. For the study at large: Sites in the United States, Italy and Spain provided acute and convalescent COVID-19 samples.

From germline, CDR1 is WSHSY and CDR2 SAAADI. V lost 6 bases and J lost 7; bases outside the gene matches: 3. The CDR3 has 13 amino acids. As handled by the study authors: Using reference gene primer amplification, nucleated cell counts were estimated. The table came from immunoSEQ multiplex PCR; TCRdb's copy has only in-frame clones and leaves some out. V, J and clone size reflect that table, while D and trimming were determined from the DNA. The repertoire consists of under 500,000 clones, with 80% to 90% occurring once and the leading ten covering over 4%. The sample taken for sequencing was peripheral blood. The clonotype originates from a woman aged 25 to 39 with acute or convalescent COVID-19. V is TRBV10-2 and J is TRBJ1-6; 7 nucleotides line up with TRBD1. The CDR3 sequence is CASRGQKNSPLHF. The DNA for the CDR3 is TGCGCCAGCAGGGGACAGAAGAATTCACCCCTCCACTTT.